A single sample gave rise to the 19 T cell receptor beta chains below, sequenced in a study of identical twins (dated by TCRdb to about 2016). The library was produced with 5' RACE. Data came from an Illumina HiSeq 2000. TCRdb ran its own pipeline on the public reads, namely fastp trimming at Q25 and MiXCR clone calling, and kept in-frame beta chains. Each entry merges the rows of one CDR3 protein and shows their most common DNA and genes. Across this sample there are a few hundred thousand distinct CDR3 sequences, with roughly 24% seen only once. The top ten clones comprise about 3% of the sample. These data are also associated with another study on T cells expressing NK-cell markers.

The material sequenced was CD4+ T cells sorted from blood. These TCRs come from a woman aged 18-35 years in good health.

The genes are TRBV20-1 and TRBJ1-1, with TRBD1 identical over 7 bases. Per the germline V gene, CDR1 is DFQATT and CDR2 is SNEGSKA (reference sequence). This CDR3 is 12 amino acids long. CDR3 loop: CSGIDRVRAAFF. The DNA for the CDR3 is TGCAGCGGAATCGACAGGGTTCGGGCCGCTTTCTTT.

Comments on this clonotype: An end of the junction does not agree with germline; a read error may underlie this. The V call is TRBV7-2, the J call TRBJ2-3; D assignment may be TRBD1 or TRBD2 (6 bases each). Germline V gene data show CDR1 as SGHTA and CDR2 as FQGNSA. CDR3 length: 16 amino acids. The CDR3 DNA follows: TGTGCCTGCAGCTTAGGGGGGCTAGGCTTCACAGATACGCAGTATTTT. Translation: CACSLGGLGFTDTQYF.

CDR3 nucleotide sequence: TGCAGTATATGGACGGCGAACACTGAAGCTTTCTTT. The encoded protein is CSIWTANTEAFF. The rearrangement uses TRBV20-1 and TRBJ1-1, with D uncertain. Trimming pared 8 bases from V and 1 base from J, leaving 11 bases between. The V gene's germline CDR1 is DFQATT and CDR2 SNEGSKA (reference sequence). The CDR3 is made up of 12 amino acids.

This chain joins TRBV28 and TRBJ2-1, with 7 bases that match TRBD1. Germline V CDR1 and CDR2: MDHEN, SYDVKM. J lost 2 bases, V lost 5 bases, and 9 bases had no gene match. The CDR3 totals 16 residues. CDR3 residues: CASSVAPGTAYNEQFF. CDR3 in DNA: TGTGCCAGCAGTGTAGCACCCGGGACAGCCTACAATGAGCAGTTCTTC.

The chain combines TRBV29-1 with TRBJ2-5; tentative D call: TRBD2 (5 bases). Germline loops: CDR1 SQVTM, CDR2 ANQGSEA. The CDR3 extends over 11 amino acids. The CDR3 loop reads CSSGIQETQYF. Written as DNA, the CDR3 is TGCAGTTCCGGGATCCAAGAGACCCAGTACTTC.

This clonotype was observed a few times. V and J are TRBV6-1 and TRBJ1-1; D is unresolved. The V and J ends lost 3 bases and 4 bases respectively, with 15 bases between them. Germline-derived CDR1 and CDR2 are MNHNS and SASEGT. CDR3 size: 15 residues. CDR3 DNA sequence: TGTGCCAGCAGTGAGGGGAGCGGCTTGGGCACTGAAGCTTTCTTT. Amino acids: CASSEGSGLGTEAFF.

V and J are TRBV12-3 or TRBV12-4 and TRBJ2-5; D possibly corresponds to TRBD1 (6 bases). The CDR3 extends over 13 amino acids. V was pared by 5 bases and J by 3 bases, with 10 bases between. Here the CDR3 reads CASSGGHKETQYF. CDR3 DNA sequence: TGTGCCAGCAGTGGGGGACATAAAGAGACCCAGTACTTC.

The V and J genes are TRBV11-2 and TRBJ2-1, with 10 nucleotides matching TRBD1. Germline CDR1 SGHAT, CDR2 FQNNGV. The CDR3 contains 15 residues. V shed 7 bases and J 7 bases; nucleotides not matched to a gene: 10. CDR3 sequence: CASTLDRGRSNEQFF. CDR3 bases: TGTGCCAGCACCCTCGACAGGGGGCGCAGTAATGAGCAGTTCTTC. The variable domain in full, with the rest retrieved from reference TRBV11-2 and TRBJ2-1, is EAGVAQSPRYKIIEKRQSVAFWCNPISGHATLYWYQQILGQGPKLLIQFQNNGVVDDSQLPKDRFSAERLKGVDSTLKIQPAKLEDSAVYLCASTLDRGRSNEQFFGPGTRLTVL.

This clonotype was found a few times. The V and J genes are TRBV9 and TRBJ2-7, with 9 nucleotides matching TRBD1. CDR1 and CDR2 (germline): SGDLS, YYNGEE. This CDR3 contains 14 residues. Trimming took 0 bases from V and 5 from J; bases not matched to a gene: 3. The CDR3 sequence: CASSVGQGGHEQYF. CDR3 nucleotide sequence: TGTGCCAGCAGCGTAGGACAGGGGGGGCACGAGCAGTACTTC.

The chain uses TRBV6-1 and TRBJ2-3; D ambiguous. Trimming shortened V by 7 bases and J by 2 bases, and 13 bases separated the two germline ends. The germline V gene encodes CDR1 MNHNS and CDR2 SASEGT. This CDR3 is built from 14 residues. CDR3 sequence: CASKITYYTDTQYF. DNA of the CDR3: TGTGCCAGCAAAATAACATACTACACAGATACGCAGTATTTT.

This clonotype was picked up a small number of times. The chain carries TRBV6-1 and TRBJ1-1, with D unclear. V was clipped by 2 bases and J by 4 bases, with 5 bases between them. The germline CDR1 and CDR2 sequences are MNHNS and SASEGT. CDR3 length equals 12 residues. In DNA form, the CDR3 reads TGTGCCAGCAGTGAACACCGCACTGAAGCTTTCTTT. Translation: CASSEHRTEAFF.

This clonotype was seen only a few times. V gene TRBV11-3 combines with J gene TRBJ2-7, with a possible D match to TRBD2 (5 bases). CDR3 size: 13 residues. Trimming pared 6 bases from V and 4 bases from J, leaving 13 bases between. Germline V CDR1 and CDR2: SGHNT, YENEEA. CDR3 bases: TGTGCCAGCAGTTGGAGGAGAGATTACGAGCAGTACTTC. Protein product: CASSWRRDYEQYF.

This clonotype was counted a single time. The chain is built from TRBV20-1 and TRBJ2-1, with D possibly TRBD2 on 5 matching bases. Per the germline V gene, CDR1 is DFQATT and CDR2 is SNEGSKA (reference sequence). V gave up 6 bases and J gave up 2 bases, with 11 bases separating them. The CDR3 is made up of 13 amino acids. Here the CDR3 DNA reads TGCAGTGCCAAGACTACAACCTACAATGAGCAGTTCTTC. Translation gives CSAKTTTYNEQFF.

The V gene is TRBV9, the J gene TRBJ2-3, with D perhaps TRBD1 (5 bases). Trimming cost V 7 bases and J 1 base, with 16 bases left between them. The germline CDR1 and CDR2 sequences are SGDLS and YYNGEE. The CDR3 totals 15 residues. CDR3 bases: TGTGCCAGCTCAGGGCACCCTTTAGGCACAGATACGCAGTATTTT. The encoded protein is CASSGHPLGTDTQYF.

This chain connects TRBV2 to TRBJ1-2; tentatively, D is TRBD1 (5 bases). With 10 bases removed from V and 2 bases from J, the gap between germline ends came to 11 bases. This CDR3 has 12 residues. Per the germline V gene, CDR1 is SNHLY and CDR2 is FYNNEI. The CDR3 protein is CATGGRNYGYTF. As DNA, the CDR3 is TGTGCCACCGGGGGTCGAAACTATGGCTACACCTTC.

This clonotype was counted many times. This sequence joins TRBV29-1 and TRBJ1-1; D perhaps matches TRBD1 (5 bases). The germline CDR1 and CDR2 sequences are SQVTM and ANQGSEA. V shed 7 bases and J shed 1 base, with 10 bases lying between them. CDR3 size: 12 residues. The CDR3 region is CSASDRNTEAFF. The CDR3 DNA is TGCAGCGCAAGTGACAGGAACACTGAAGCTTTCTTT.

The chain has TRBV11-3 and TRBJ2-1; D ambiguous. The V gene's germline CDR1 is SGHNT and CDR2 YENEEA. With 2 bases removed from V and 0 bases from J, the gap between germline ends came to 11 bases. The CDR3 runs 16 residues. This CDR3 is CASSLSRYSSYNEQFF. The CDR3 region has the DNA TGTGCCAGCAGCTTAAGTCGATACAGCTCCTACAATGAGCAGTTCTTC. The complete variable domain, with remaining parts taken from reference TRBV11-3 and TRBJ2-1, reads EAGVVQSPRYKIIEKKQPVAFWCNPISGHNTLYWYLQNLGQGPELLIRYENEEAVDDSQLPKDRFSAERLKGVDSTLKIQPAELGDSAVYLCASSLSRYSSYNEQFFGPGTRLTVL.

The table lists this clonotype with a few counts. The CDR3: CASSSGSYGYTF. CDR3 coding DNA: TGTGCCAGCAGTTCTGGTTCATATGGCTACACCTTC. This chain joins TRBV12-3 or TRBV12-4 and TRBJ1-2; no reliable D call. The CDR3 runs 12 residues. The germline V and J ends were trimmed by 4 bases and 5 bases, with 8 bases remaining between them.

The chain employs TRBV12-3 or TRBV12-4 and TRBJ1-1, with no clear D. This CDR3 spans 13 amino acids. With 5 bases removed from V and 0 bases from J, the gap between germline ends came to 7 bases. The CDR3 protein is CASSVQLNTEAFF. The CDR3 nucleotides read TGTGCCAGCAGTGTCCAGTTGAACACTGAAGCTTTCTTT.